This T cell receptor (delta chain) is from a study of gammadelta T cells in human blood. This CDR3 is built from 20 residues. The V segment lost 6 bases and the J segment 2 bases; nucleotides outside the gene matches: 23. CDR1 and CDR2 from the germline V gene are TSWWSYY and QGS. Overall study results and limits: Polyclonal expansion of innate γδ T cells after birth appeared microbially driven.

TCRdb redid clone calling on the RT-PCR reads using CATT. The sample contains 250 to 400 delta-chain clones, about two fifths of which appear only once. This clone is labeled as large. Its antigen remains unidentified. This sample also contains other DNA sequences that code for the same CDR3. The material sequenced was non-Vgamma9Vdelta2 gamma-delta T cells from cord blood. This sequence joins TRDV1 and TRDJ1; 8 nucleotides line up with TRDD2. The sequence was obtained from a newborn. This chain's CDR3 is CALGPAFLYPPSLGTDKLIF. The CDR3 DNA reads TGTGCTCTTGGCCCGGCCTTCCTATATCCCCCCTCCCTCGGGACCGATAAACTCATCTTT.